This TCR beta chain originates from a study of control samples from healthy donors and cancer patients. Germline CDR1 is SEHNR and CDR2 is FQNEAQ (reference sequence). V was clipped by 5 bases and J by 11 bases, with 13 bases between them. The CDR3 extends over 11 amino acids. Sequenced by immunoSEQ multiplex PCR; TCRdb stores in-frame clones only, minus some. The sample yields about 94,000 clones, just over 90% seen once. Material: blood. The receptor's source is a woman aged 18-30 years in good health. The chain links TRBV7-9 to TRBJ2-7; weak D call: TRBD1 (5 bases). The CDR3 region has the DNA TGTGCCAGCAGCCTTCAGACAGAGAAGTACTTC. Translating gives CASSLQTEKYF. The full variable domain, rest sourced from reference TRBV7-9 and TRBJ2-7, is DTGVSQNPRHKITKRGQNVTFRCDPISEHNRLYWYRQTLGQGPEFLTYFQNEAQLEKSRLLSDRFSAERPKGSFSTLEIQRTEQGDSAMYLCASSLQTEKYFGPGTRLTVT.